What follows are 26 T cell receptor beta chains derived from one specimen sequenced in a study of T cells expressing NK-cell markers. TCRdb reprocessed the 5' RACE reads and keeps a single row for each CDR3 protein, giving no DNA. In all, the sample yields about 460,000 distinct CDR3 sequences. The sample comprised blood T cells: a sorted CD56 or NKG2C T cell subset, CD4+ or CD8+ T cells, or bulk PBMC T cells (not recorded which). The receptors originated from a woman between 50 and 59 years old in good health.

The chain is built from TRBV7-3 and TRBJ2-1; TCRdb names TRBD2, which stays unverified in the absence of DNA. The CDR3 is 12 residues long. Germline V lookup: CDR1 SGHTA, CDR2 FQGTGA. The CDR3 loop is CASSLIAGEQFF.

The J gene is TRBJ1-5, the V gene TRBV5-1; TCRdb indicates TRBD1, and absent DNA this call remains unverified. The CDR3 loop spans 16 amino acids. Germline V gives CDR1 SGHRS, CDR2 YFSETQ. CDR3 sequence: CASSLGEGAGNQPQHF.

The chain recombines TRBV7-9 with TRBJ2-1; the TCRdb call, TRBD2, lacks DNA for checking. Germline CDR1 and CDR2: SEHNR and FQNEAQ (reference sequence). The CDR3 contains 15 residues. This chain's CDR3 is CASTRAGLDINEQFF.

The CDR3 sequence is CASRLGGSEQFF. V usage is TRBV11-2 and J usage is TRBJ2-1. Germline assignment: CDR1 SGHAT and CDR2 FQNNGV. The CDR3 is made up of 12 amino acids.

The chain's CDR3 is CASSFNRGALNTEAFF. The chain joins TRBV5-1 to TRBJ1-1; TCRdb reports TRBD1, a call that lacks DNA to check it against. The CDR3 loop spans 16 amino acids. Germline CDR1 reads SGHRS; CDR2 reads YFSETQ.

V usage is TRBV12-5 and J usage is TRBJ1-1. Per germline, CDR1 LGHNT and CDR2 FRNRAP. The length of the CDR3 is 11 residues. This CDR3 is CASGIEVEAFF.

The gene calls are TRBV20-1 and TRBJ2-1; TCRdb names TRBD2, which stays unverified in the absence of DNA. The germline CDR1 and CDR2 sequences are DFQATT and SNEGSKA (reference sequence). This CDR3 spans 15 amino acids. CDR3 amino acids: CSARPGGRRSNEQFF.

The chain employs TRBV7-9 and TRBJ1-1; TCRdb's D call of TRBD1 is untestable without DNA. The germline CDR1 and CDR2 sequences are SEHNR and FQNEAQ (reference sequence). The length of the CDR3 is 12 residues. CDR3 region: CASSLGPQGAFF. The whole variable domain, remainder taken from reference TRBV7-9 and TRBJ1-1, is DTGVSQNPRHKITKRGQNVTFRCDPISEHNRLYWYRQTLGQGPEFLTYFQNEAQLEKSRLLSDRFSAERPKGSFSTLEIQRTEQGDSAMYLCASSLGPQGAFFGQGTRLTVV.

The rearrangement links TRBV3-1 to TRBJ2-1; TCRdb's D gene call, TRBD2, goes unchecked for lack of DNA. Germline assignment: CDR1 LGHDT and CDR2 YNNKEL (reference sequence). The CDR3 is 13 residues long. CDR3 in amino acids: CASRGRTSGMWFF.

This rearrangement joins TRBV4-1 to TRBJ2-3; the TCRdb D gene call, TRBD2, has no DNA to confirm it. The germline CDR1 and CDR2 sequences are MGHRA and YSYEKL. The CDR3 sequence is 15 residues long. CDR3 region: CASSPPLAGEGTQYF.

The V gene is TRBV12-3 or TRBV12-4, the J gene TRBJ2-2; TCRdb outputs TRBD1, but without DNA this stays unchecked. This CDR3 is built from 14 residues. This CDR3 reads CASSRTGEVGELFF.

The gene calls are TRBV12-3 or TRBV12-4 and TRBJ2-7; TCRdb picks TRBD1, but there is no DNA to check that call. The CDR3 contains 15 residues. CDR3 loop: CASRLQVGGNYEQYF.

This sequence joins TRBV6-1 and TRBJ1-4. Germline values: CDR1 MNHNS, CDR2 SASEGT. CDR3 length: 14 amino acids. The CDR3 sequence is CASSIVGLNEKLFF.

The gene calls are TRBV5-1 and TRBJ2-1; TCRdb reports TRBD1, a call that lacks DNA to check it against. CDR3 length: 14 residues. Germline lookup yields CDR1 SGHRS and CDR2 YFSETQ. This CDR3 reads CASSRGTGNNEQFF.

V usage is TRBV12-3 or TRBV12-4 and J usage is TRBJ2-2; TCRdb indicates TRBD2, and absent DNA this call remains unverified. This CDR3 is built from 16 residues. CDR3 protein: CASKTLSGRASGELFF.

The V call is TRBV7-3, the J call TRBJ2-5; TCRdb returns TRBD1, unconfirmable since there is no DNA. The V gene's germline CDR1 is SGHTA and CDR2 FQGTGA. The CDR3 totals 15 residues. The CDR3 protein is CASSRRTGWGETQYF.

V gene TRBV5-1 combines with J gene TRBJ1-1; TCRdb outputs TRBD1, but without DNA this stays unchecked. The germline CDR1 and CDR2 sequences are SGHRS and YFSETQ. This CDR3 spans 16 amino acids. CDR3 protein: CASSTPRGTMNTEAFF. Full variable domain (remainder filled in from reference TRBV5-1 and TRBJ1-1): KAGVTQTPRYLIKTRGQQVTLSCSPISGHRSVSWYQQTPGQGLQFLFEYFSETQRNKGNFPGRFSGRQFSNSRSEMNVSTLELGDSALYLCASSTPRGTMNTEAFFGQGTRLTVV.

CDR3 sequence: CASSPAGRGKFGYEQYF. V is TRBV11-2 and J is TRBJ2-7; TCRdb indicates TRBD2, and absent DNA this call remains unverified. The length of the CDR3 is 17 residues. The germline V gene has CDR1 SGHAT and CDR2 FQNNGV.

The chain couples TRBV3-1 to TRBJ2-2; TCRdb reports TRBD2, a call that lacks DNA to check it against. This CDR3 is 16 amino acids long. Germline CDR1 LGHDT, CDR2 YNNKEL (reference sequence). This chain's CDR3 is CASSRPLRPGTGELFF.

This CDR3 is CASSPGLGMAEAFF. The chain couples TRBV7-9 to TRBJ1-1; the D gene TCRdb calls, TRBD1, cannot be checked with no DNA. Germline V lookup: CDR1 SEHNR, CDR2 FQNEAQ (reference sequence). The CDR3 covers 14 residues.

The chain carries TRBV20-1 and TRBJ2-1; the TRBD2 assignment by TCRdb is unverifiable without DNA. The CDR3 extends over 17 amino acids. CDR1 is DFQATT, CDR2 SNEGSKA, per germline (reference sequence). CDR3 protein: CSAGPLSGRARNNEQFF.

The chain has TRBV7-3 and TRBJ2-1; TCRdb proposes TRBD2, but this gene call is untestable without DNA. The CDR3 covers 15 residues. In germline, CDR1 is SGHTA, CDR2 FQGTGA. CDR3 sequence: CASSLIGTSVDEQFF. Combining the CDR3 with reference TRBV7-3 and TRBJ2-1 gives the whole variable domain GAGVSQTPSNKVTEKGKYVELRCDPISGHTALYWYRQSLGQGPEFLIYFQGTGAADDSGLPNDRFFAVRPEGSVSTLKIQRTERGDSAVYLCASSLIGTSVDEQFFGPGTRLTVL.

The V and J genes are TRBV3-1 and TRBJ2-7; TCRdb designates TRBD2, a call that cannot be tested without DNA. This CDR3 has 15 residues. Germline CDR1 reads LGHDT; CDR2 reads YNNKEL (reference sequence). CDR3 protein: CASSHGASPGGKQYF.

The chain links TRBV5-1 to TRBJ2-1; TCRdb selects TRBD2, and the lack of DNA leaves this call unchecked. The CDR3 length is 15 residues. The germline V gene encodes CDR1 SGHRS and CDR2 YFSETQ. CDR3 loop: CASSLAGKRENEQFF.

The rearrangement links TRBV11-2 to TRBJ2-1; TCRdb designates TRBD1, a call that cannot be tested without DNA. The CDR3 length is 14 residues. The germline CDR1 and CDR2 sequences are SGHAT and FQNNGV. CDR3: CASSWAEASNEQFF.

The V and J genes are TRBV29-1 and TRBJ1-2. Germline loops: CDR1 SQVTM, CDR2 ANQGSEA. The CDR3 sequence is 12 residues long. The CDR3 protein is CSVVRGGHGYTF.